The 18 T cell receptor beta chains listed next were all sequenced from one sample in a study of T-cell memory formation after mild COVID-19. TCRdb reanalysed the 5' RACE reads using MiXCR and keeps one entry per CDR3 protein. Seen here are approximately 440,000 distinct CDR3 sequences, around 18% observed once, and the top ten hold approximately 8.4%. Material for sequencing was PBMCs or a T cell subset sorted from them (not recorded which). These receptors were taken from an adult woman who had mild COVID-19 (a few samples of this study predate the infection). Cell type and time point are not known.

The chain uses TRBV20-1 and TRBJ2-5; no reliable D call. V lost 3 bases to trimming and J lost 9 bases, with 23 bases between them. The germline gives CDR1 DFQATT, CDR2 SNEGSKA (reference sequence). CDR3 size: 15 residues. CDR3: CSASRRAVTPASQYF. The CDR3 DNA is TGCAGTGCTAGTAGAAGGGCTGTGACACCTGCTTCCCAGTACTTC.

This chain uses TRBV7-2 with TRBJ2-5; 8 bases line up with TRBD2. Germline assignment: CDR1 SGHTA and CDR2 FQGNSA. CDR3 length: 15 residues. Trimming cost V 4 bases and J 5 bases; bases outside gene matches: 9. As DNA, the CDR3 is TGTGCCAGCAGCTCCCCCGGGACTAGGAGGGAGACCCAGTACTTC. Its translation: CASSSPGTRRETQYF.

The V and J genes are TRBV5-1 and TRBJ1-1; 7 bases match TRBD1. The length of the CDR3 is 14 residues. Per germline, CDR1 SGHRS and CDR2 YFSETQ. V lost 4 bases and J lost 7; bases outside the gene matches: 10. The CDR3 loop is CASSLTGRTSEAFF. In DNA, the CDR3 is TGCGCCAGCAGCCTGACAGGGCGAACTAGTGAAGCTTTCTTT.

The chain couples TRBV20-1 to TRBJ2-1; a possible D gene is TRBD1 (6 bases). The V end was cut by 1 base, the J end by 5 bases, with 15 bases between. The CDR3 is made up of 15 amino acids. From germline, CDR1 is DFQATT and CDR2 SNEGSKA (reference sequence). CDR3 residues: CSARALRYRDNEQFF. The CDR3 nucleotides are TGCAGTGCTAGAGCATTAAGGTACAGGGACAATGAGCAGTTCTTC.

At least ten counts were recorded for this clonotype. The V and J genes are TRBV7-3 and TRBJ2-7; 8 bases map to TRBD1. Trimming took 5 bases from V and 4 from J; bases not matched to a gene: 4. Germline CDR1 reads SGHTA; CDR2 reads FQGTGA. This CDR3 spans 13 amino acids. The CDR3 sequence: CASSRDRKYEQYF. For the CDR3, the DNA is TGTGCCAGCAGCCGGGACAGGAAGTACGAGCAGTACTTC.

The CDR3 bases are TGTGCCAGCAGCTCCTTTATGGAGGTACTAGCCAAAAACATTCAGTACTTC. Amino acid sequence: CASSSFMEVLAKNIQYF. The chain has TRBV3-1 and TRBJ2-4, with D possibly being TRBD2 (5 bases). The V and J ends lost 5 bases and 0 bases respectively, with 17 bases between them. Per the germline V gene, CDR1 is LGHDT and CDR2 is YNNKEL (reference sequence). CDR3 length: 17 residues.

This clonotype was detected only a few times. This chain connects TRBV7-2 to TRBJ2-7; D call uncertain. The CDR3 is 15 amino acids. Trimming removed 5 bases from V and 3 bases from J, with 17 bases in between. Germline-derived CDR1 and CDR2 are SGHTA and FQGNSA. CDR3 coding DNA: TGTGCCAGCAGCACCGGGTGGCAGACCAGCTACGAGCAGTACTTC. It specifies CASSTGWQTSYEQYF.

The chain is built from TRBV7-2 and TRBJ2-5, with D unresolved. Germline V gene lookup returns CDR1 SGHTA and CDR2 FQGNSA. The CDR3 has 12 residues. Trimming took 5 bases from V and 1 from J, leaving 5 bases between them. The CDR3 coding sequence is TGTGCCAGCAGCGTCATCCAAGAGACCCAGTACTTC. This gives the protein CASSVIQETQYF.

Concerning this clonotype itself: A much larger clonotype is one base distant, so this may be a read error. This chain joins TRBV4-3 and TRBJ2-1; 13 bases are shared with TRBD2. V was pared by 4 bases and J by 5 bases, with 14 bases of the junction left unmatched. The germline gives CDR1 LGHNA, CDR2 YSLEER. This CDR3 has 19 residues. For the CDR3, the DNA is TGCGCCAGCAGCCCAGAATGCGGACTAGCGGGAGTCAGGAACAATGAGCAGTTCTTC. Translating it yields CASSPECGLAGVRNNEQFF.

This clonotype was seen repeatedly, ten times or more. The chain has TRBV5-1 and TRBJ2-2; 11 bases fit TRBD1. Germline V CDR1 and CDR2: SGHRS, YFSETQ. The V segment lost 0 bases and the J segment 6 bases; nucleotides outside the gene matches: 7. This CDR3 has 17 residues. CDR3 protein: CASSLDLPGQGAGELFF. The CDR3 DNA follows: TGCGCCAGCAGCTTGGACCTACCGGGACAGGGGGCCGGGGAGCTGTTTTTT.

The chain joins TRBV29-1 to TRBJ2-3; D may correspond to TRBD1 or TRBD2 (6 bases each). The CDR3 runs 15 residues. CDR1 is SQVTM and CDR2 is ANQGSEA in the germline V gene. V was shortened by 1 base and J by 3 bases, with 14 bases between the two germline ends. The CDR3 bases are TGCAGCGTTGAAGGGGGGCCGGGAGAGACAGATACGCAGTATTTT. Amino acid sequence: CSVEGGPGETDTQYF.

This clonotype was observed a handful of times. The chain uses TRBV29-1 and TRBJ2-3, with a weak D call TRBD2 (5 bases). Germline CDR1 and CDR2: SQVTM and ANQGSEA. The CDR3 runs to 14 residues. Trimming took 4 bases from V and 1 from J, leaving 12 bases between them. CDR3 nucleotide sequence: TGCAGCGTTGCTAAGCGAGCGGGCACAGATACGCAGTATTTT. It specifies CSVAKRAGTDTQYF.

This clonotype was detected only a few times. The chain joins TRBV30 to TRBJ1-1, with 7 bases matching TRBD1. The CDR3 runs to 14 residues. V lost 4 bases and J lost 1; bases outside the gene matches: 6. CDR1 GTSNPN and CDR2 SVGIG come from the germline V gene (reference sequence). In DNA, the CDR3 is TGTGCCTGGACCAAGACAGGGACGAACACTGAAGCTTTCTTT. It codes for CAWTKTGTNTEAFF.

The CDR3 sequence is CASSELGTGSTQYF. CDR3 nucleotides: TGTGCCAGCAGTGAACTCGGGACAGGCAGTACGCAGTATTTT. This chain links TRBV2 with TRBJ2-3; 8 bases are a match to TRBD1. The CDR3 covers 14 residues. Germline assignment: CDR1 SNHLY and CDR2 FYNNEI. The J segment lost 8 bases and the V segment lost 2 bases, leaving 6 bases of the junction unmatched.

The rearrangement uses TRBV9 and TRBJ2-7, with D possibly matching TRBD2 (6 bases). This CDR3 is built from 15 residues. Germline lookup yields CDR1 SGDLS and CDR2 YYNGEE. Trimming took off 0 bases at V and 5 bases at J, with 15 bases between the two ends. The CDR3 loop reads CASSVGGGPFDEQYF. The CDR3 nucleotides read TGTGCCAGCAGCGTAGGAGGAGGGCCGTTTGACGAGCAGTACTTC.

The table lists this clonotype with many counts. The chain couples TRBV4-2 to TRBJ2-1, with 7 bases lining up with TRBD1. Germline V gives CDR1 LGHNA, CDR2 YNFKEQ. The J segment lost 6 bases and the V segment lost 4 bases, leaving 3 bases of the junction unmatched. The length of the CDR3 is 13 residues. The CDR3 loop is CASSRTGANEQFF. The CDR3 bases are TGTGCCAGCAGCCGCACAGGGGCCAATGAGCAGTTCTTC.

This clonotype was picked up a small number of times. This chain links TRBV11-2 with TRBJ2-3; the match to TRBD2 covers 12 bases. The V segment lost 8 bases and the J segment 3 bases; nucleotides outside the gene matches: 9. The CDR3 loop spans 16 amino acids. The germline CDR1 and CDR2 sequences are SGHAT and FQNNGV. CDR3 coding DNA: TGTGCCAGCTATGTTCCGCTAGCGGGAGGGACAGATACGCAGTATTTT. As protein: CASYVPLAGGTDTQYF.

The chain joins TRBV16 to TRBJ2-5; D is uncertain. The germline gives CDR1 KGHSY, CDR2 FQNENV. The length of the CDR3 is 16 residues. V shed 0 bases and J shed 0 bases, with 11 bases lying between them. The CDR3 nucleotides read TGTGCCAGCAGCCAATCTCCGTCGAAGTACCAAGAGACCCAGTACTTC. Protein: CASSQSPSKYQETQYF.